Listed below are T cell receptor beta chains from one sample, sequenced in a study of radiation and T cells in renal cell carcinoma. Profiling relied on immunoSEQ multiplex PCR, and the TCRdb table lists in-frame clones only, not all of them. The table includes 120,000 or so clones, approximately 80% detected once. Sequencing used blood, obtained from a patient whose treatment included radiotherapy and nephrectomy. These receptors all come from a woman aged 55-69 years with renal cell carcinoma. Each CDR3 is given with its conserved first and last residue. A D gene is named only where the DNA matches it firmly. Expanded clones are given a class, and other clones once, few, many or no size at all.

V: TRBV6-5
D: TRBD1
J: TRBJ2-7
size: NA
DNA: TGTGCCAGCAGTTTTCCTACAGGGGGCGCCACCTACGAGCAGTACTTC
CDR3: CASSFPTGGATYEQYF

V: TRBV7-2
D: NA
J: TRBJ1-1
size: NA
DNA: TGTGCCAGCAGCTTAAGCAGGGTCACTGAAGCTTTCTTT
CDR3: CASSLSRVTEAFF

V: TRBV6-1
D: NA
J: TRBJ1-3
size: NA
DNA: TGTGCCAGCAGAGAGGCGCCGGCTGTGAACACCATATATTTT
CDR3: CASREAPAVNTIYF

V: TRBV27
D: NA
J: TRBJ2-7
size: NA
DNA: TGTGCCAGCAGACGACTCAGCAGCCACTACGAGCAGTACTTC
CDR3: CASRRLSSHYEQYF

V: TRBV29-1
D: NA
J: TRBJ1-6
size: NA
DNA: TGCAGCGTTGAGCTGGCGGGAGGATCACCCCTCCACTTT
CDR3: CSVELAGGSPLHF

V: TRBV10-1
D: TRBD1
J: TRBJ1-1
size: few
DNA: TGCGCCAGCCCTCCTACGAATGGGGGGACAGAGAACACTGAAGCTTTCTTT
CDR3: CASPPTNGGTENTEAFF

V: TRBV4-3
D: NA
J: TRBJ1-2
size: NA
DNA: TGCGCCAGCAGCCAAGTGGCGGGGGCCGGGGGCTACACCTTC
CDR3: CASSQVAGAGGYTF

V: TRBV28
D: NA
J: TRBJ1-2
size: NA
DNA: TGTGCCAGCAACCGCGGGGGGGGCTACACCTTC
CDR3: CASNRGGGYTF

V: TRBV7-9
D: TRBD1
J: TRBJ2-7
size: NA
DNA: TGTGCCAGCAGCTCGGCGACAGGGGGCGCGTACGAGCAGTACTTC
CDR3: CASSSATGGAYEQYF

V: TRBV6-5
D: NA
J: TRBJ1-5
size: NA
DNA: TGTGCCAGCAGCCGAGAACCGAATCAGCCCCAGCATTTT
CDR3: CASSREPNQPQHF

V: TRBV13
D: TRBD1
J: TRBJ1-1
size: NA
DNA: TGTGCCAGCAGCTCACAGGGGGCGCGTGGTGAAGCTTTCTTT
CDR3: CASSSQGARGEAFF

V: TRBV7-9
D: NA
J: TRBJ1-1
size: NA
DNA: TGTGCCAGCAGCCCACGCCCTGGAGCAAGCACTGAAGCTTTCTTT
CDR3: CASSPRPGASTEAFF

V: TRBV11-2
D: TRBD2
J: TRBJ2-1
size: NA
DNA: TGTGCCAGCAGCTTAGCGTGGCTAGCGGGAGTTCAGAATGAGCAGTTCTTC
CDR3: CASSLAWLAGVQNEQFF

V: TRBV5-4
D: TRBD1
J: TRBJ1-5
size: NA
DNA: TGTGCCAGCAGCTTTGGGACAGGAGGGAGTAGCAATCAGCCCCAGCATTTT
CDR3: CASSFGTGGSSNQPQHF

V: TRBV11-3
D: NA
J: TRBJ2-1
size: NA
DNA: TGTGCCAGCAGCCACAGGGAATCCTACAATGAGCAGTTCTTC
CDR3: CASSHRESYNEQFF

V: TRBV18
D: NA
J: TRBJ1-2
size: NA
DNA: TGTGCCAGCTCACCATCTATTAGTGGGGGCCCAAACTATGGCTACACCTTC
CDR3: CASSPSISGGPNYGYTF

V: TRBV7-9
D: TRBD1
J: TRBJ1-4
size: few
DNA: TGTGCCAGCAGCTCGGAGACAGGGCAGGTTGGGGAAAAACTGTTTTTT
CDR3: CASSSETGQVGEKLFF

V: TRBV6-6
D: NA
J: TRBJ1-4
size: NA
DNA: TGTGCCAGCAGCAACCCGGACAGAGGTCAACTGTTTTTT
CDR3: CASSNPDRGQLFF

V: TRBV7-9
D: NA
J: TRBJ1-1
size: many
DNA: TGTGCCAGCAGCCCCGACCTCCTTGAAGCTTTCTTT
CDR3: CASSPDLLEAFF

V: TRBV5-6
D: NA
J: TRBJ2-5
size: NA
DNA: TGTGCCAGCAGCTCCGGCCCCCTTCAAGAGACCCAGTACTTC
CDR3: CASSSGPLQETQYF

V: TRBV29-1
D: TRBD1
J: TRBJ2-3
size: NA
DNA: TGCAGCGTTGAAGGACAGGGCGCAGATACGCAGTATTTT
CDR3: CSVEGQGADTQYF

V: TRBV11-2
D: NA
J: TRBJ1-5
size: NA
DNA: TGTGCCAGCAGCAAAGATAGCAATCAGCCCCAGCATTTT
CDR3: CASSKDSNQPQHF

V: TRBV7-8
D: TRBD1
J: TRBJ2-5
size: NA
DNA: TGTGCCAGCACCCAGACAGGGCCCCAGGAGACCCAGTACTTC
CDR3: CASTQTGPQETQYF

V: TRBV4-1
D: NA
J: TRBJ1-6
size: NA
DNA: TGCGCCAGCAGCCAAGTTATGAGGCAGGGAGGGGGATCACCCCTCCACTTT
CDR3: CASSQVMRQGGGSPLHF

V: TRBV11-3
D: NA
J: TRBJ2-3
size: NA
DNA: TGTGCCAGCAGCTTAACGGGTGGCACAGATACGCAGTATTTT
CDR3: CASSLTGGTDTQYF

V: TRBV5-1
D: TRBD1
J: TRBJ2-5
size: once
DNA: TGCGCCAGCAGCTTAGGGGGACAGTACCAAGAGACCCAGTACTTC
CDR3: CASSLGGQYQETQYF

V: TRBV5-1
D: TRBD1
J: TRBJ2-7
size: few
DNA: TGCGCCAGCAGCTTATGGACAGGGGGAGACCCCGGCGAGCAGTACTTC
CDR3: CASSLWTGGDPGEQYF

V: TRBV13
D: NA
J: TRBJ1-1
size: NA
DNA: TGTGCCAGCAGCTTAGGAAGGGGGAACACTGAAGCTTTCTTT
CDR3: CASSLGRGNTEAFF

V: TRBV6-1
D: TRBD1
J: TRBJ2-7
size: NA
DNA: TGTGCCAGCAGTGTCTCCGGGACAGGACCCTACGAGCAGTACTTC
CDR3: CASSVSGTGPYEQYF

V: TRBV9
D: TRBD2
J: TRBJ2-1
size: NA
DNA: TGTGCCAGCAGCGTTAGCGGGAGAGAGAGTGAGCAGTTCTTC
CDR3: CASSVSGRESEQFF

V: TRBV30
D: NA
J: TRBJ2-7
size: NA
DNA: TGTGCCTGGAGTGTAGGGCGGTACGAGCAGTACTTC
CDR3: CAWSVGRYEQYF

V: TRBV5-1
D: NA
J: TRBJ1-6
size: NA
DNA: TGCGCCAGCAGCTTGGGGCAGCATAATTCACCCCTCCACTTT
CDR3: CASSLGQHNSPLHF

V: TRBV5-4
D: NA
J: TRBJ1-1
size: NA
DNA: TGTGCCAGCAGCGGGAATGTGCAGGGACGCACTGAAGCTTTCTTT
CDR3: CASSGNVQGRTEAFF

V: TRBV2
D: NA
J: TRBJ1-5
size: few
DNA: TGTGCCAGCAGTGGGGGCAATCAGCCCCAGCATTTT
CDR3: CASSGGNQPQHF

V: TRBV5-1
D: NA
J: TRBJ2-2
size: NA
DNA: TGCGCCAGCAGCTTGACGGAGGCGGCCGGGGAGCTGTTTTTT
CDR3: CASSLTEAAGELFF

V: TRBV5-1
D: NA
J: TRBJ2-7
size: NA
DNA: TGCGCCAGCAGCTTGAGTGGAGGGGGAGCGGGCTGGAGCGGGGAGCAGTACTTC
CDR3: CASSLSGGGAGWSGEQYF

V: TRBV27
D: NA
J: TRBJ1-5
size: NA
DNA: TGTGCCAGCAGCCCGGGACCGGTGGGCAATCAGCCCCAGCATTTT
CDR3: CASSPGPVGNQPQHF

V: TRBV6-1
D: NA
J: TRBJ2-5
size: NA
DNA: TGTGCCAGCAGGAAAAGGCCACAGGGAGGGGAGACCCAGTACTTC
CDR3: CASRKRPQGGETQYF

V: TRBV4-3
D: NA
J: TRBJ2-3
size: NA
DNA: TGCGCCAGCAGCCAAGGCAGGGGCACAGATACGCAGTATTTT
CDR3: CASSQGRGTDTQYF

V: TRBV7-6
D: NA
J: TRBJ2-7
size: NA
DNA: TGTGCCAGCAGCCCGCCCAGAATTATGGATTACGAGCAGTACTTC
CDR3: CASSPPRIMDYEQYF

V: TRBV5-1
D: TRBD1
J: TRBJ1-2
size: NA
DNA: TGCGCCAGCAGCTTTAATGCGGCTGAACAGGGGAACTATGGCTACACCTTC
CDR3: CASSFNAAEQGNYGYTF

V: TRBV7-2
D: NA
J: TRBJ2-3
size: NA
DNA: TGTGCCAGCAGCTTAGGCGGGACGGGCACAGATACGCAGTATTTT
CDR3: CASSLGGTGTDTQYF

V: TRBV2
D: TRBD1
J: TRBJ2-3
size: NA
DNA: TGTGCCAGCAGGACAGGGGACACAGATACGCAGTATTTT
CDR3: CASRTGDTDTQYF

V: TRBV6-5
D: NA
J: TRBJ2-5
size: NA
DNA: TGTGCCAGCAGTTATATAGACGGGCGGGCAGAGACCCAGTACTTC
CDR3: CASSYIDGRAETQYF

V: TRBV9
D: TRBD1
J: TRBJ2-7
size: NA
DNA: TGTGCCAGCAGCCTCCTAGGCGACAGGGATGGCGAGCAGTACTTC
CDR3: CASSLLGDRDGEQYF

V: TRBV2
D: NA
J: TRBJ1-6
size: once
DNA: TGTGCCAGCAGTGAAGGCGGTGGGGGCTCCTATAATTCACCCCTCCACTTT
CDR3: CASSEGGGGSYNSPLHF

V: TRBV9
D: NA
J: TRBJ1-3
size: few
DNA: TGTGCCAGCAGCGTGGGACAATCGAGCTCTGGAAACACCATATATTTT
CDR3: CASSVGQSSSGNTIYF

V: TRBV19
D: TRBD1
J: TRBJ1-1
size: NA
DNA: TGTGCCAGTAGTATAGGCCGGGACAGAAGGAACACTGAAGCTTTCTTT
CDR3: CASSIGRDRRNTEAFF

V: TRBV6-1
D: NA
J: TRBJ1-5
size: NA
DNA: TGTGCCAGCACCCCTCGCTGGGTGAGCAATCAGCCCCAGCATTTT
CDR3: CASTPRWVSNQPQHF

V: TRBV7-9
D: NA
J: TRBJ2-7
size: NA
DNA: TGTGCCAGCAGCTTAGTAAGTGAGCAGTACTTC
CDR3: CASSLVSEQYF

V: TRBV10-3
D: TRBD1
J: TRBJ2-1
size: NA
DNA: TGTGCCATCAGTGAGTCGAAACAGGGGAGCTACAATGAGCAGTTCTTC
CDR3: CAISESKQGSYNEQFF

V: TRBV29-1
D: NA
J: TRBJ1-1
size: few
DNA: TGCAGCGTTGAGAAGGGGACTATGAACACTGAAGCTTTCTTT
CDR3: CSVEKGTMNTEAFF

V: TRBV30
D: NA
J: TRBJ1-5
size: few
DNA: TGTGCCTGGAGTGTAAGCCAGGATCAGCCCCAGCATTTT
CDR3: CAWSVSQDQPQHF